A selection of T cell receptor beta chains follows, all from one sample in a study of technical replicates of blood from several donors. TCRdb's copy holds only in-frame clones and misses some; the assay was immunoSEQ multiplex PCR. The sample lists tens of thousands of clones, more than 90% occurring once. What was sequenced was T cells isolated from PBMCs. The receptors were sampled from a human donor in good health. CDR3s include the opening cysteine and the closing phenylalanine or tryptophan. A D gene is named only where the DNA matches it firmly. Clone size, where shown, is once, few, many, or a class for clones that have expanded.

TRBV29-1	TRBJ1-2	.	.	TGCAGCGTCCCTAGTCCCCACCAAGGCTATGGCTACACCTTC	CSVPSPHQGYGYTF
TRBV7-8	TRBJ1-1	.	.	TGTGCCAGCAGCTTGGGCAGCACCACCCGGAACACTGAAGCTTTCTTT	CASSLGSTTRNTEAFF
TRBV4-1	TRBJ2-7	.	TRBD2	TGCGCCAGCAGCCAAGTGTCTAGCGGAGTTTACGAGCAGTACTTC	CASSQVSSGVYEQYF
TRBV2	TRBJ2-1	.	.	TGTGCCAGCACTACACAGGGCAATGAGCAGTTCTTC	CASTTQGNEQFF
TRBV28	TRBJ1-4	.	.	TGTGCCAGCAGATGGGGCAGGGGTGAAAAACTGTTTTTT	CASRWGRGEKLFF
TRBV28	TRBJ1-1	.	.	TGTGCCAGCAGTTCTAGGACAGTTCTAACTGAAGCTTTCTTT	CASSSRTVLTEAFF
TRBV6-1	TRBJ2-7	once	.	TGTGCCAGCAGTGGGGGGCTCGAGCAGTACTTC	CASSGGLEQYF
TRBV7-2	TRBJ2-5	.	.	TGTGCCAGCAGCCCGCAGGGTGGAAGCGAGACCCAGTACTTC	CASSPQGGSETQYF
TRBV6-1	TRBJ1-1	.	.	TGTGCCAGCAGTGAAATCAGCGAAGTCCGGACTGAAGCTTTCTTT	CASSEISEVRTEAFF
TRBV6-6	TRBJ2-1	.	TRBD1	TGTGCCAGCAGGAAACAGGGGGGACATGAGCAGTTCTTC	CASRKQGGHEQFF
TRBV11-2	TRBJ1-5	.	.	TGTGCCAGCAGCTATACAGGGTTAAGTCAGCCCCAGCATTTT	CASSYTGLSQPQHF
TRBV19	TRBJ2-1	.	TRBD2	TGTGCCAGTAGTGCATCCGGGACTAGCGGGAGGCACAATGAGCAGTTCTTC	CASSASGTSGRHNEQFF
TRBV13	TRBJ2-1	.	.	TGTGCCAGTTCAACGGCTAGCCCATACAATGAGCAGTTCTTC	CASSTASPYNEQFF
TRBV5-6	TRBJ2-7	.	TRBD1	TGTGCCAGCAGCTTGGGCGGACAGGGACCCTACGAGCAGTACTTC	CASSLGGQGPYEQYF
TRBV28	TRBJ2-1	.	.	TGTGCCAGCAGTCTGGGCAGGGCCAGCTCCTACAATGAGCAGTTCTTC	CASSLGRASSYNEQFF